The 26 T cell receptor beta chains below come from one sample, sequenced in a study of T cells of healthy individuals (dated by TCRdb to 2017 to 2018). Libraries were prepared through 5' RACE. The sequencing machine was an Illumina MiSeq. TCRdb applied fastp at Q25 and MiXCR to the public reads, then kept only in-frame beta chains. Rows are unified per CDR3 protein, each entry keeping the most common DNA and genes. This sample is represented by some 41,000 distinct CDR3 sequences; around 4.5% of them were singletons. Over 9% of the sample is held by the ten biggest clonotypes. All receptors come from a human donor in good health.

In this sample, this clonotype turned up many times. V and J are TRBV7-2 and TRBJ2-5; D possibly uses TRBD1 or TRBD2 (5 bases each). V gave up 5 bases and J gave up 5 bases, with 18 bases separating them. This CDR3 is 15 amino acids long. CDR1 SGHTA and CDR2 FQGNSA come from the germline V gene. The CDR3, as DNA: TGTGCCAGCAGCCTAGTGTCTGTTGAGGGGGAGACCCAGTACTTC. This sequence encodes CASSLVSVEGETQYF.

The table lists this clonotype with a few counts. The chain recombines TRBV7-9 with TRBJ2-5; no firm D call. The ends were cut back, 4 bases at V and 13 bases at J, with 10 bases in the middle. The CDR3 sequence is 10 residues long. CDR1 and CDR2 from the germline V gene are SEHNR and FQNEAQ (reference sequence). CDR3 sequence reads: CASSSSPRYF. DNA of the CDR3: TGTGCCAGCAGCTCCTCCCCCCGGTACTTC.

The chain couples TRBV19 to TRBJ1-1, with D tentatively TRBD1 (5 bases). The CDR3 has 13 residues. From germline, CDR1 is LNHDA and CDR2 SQIVND (reference sequence). The CDR3: CGAREGRNTEAFF. CDR3 sequence (DNA): TGTGGGGCCAGGGAGGGGAGGAACACTGAAGCTTTCTTT.

The sample holds many counts of this clonotype. V is TRBV6-1 and J is TRBJ2-1, with 9 bases matching TRBD1. Germline V lookup: CDR1 MNHNS, CDR2 SASEGT. Unmatched junction bases numbered 7, after V lost 4 bases and J lost 6 bases. This CDR3 spans 15 amino acids. CDR3 bases: TGTGCCAGCAGTGGCAGGGACAGGGTGCTCAATGAGCAGTTCTTC. Protein: CASSGRDRVLNEQFF.

This clonotype came up many times. The V and J genes are TRBV18 and TRBJ1-4; D possibly corresponds to TRBD1 (5 bases). The CDR3 consists of 15 residues. Germline-derived CDR1 and CDR2 are KGHSH and LQKENI. V lost 6 bases and J lost 8, with 19 bases in between. CDR3: CASSTWQGLNEKLFF. CDR3 coding DNA: TGTGCCAGCTCGACCTGGCAGGGTCTGAACGAAAAACTGTTTTTT. The full variable domain, its missing parts supplied by reference TRBV18 and TRBJ1-4, is NAGVMQNPRHLVRRRGQEARLRCSPMKGHSHVYWYRQLPEEGLKFMVYLQKENIIDESGMPKERFSAEFPKEGPSILRIQQVVRGDSAAYFCASSTWQGLNEKLFFGSGTQLSVL.

The table lists this clonotype with a few counts. The chain carries TRBV12-3 or TRBV12-4 and TRBJ1-6, with TRBD1 identical over 8 bases. V was clipped by 6 bases and J by 7 bases; unmatched bases: 5. This CDR3 comprises 14 residues. DNA for the CDR3: TGTGCCAGCAGCCTGACAGGGGAGAATTCACCCCTCCACTTT. It specifies CASSLTGENSPLHF.

This clonotype was recorded many times. The J gene is TRBJ1-2, the V gene TRBV5-1; 9 bases match TRBD1. With V trimmed by 4 bases and J by 5 bases, 9 bases remained unmatched. There are 15 residues in the CDR3. In germline, CDR1 is SGHRS, CDR2 YFSETQ. The CDR3: CASSRTDRGEYGYTF. The CDR3 DNA follows: TGCGCCAGCAGCCGTACGGACAGGGGCGAATATGGCTACACCTTC.

This clonotype occurred many times. The rearrangement links TRBV6-5 to TRBJ1-4; D may be TRBD1 (6 bases). The CDR3 is 15 residues long. The ends were cut back, 3 bases at V and 8 bases at J, with 16 bases in the middle. Germline CDR1 and CDR2: MNHEY and SVGAGI. This chain's CDR3 is CASSYMGRGGEKLFF. CDR3 coding DNA: TGTGCCAGCAGTTATATGGGCAGGGGAGGAGAAAAACTGTTTTTT.

This clonotype showed up many times. This chain uses TRBV6-1 with TRBJ2-1; 11 bases are a match to TRBD2. V lost 7 bases, J lost 6 bases, and 5 bases stayed unmatched. Germline V gene sequence: CDR1 MNHNS, CDR2 SASEGT. The CDR3 length is 14 residues. The CDR3 loop is CASNPSGRSNEQFF. Written as DNA, the CDR3 is TGTGCCAGCAATCCTAGCGGGAGGAGCAATGAGCAGTTCTTC.

This clonotype was seen repeatedly, ten times or more. V usage is TRBV12-3 or TRBV12-4 and J usage is TRBJ2-3; D ambiguous. V was clipped by 2 bases and J by 0 bases, with 9 bases between them. This CDR3 spans 15 amino acids. The CDR3 DNA sequence: TGTGCCAGCAGTTTATTCCCCCGGAGCACAGATACGCAGTATTTT. Protein product: CASSLFPRSTDTQYF.

This clonotype was seen at least ten times. CDR3 loop: CASSLIGRGHSGELFF. CDR3 sequence (DNA): TGCGCCAGCAGCTTGATCGGACGGGGGCATAGCGGGGAGCTGTTTTTT. The chain has TRBV5-1 and TRBJ2-2; perhaps D is TRBD1 or TRBD2 (6 bases each). The CDR3 consists of 16 residues. Trimming took off 1 base at V and 7 bases at J, with 17 bases between the two ends. The germline V gene encodes CDR1 SGHRS and CDR2 YFSETQ.

Only a few counts were recorded for this clonotype. This rearrangement joins TRBV7-2 to TRBJ2-7; the D gene is possibly TRBD1 (7 bases). V lost 4 bases to trimming and J lost 2 bases, with 12 bases between them. The CDR3 has 14 amino acids. CDR1 is SGHTA, CDR2 FQGNSA, per germline. CDR3 coding DNA: TGTGCCAGCAGCTCTCAGGGGGGAACCTACGAGCAGTACTTC. Its protein product is CASSSQGGTYEQYF.

This clonotype was counted at least ten times. The chain uses TRBV6-1 and TRBJ2-7, with D unresolved. Germline lookup yields CDR1 MNHNS and CDR2 SASEGT. The CDR3 length is 14 residues. V was trimmed by 2 bases and J by 4 bases, leaving 12 bases between them. The CDR3 is CASSETHTGYEQYF. The CDR3 nucleotides read TGTGCCAGCAGTGAAACCCACACCGGATACGAGCAGTACTTC.

CDR3 residues: CASSRPIGSGNTDTQYF. The CDR3 DNA reads TGTGCCAGCAGTCGCCCTATTGGGAGCGGGAACACAGATACGCAGTATTTT. V usage is TRBV11-2 and J usage is TRBJ2-3; TRBD2 matches at 7 bases. Germline trimming cut 6 bases from V and 2 bases from J; bases unmatched to any gene: 14. The CDR3 extends over 17 amino acids. Germline CDR1 is SGHAT and CDR2 is FQNNGV.

This clonotype was detected many times. The gene calls are TRBV6-6 and TRBJ2-3, with 15 bases fitting TRBD2. CDR3 length equals 18 residues. CDR1 and CDR2 from the germline V gene are MNHNY and SVGAGI (reference sequence). Germline trimming cut 2 bases from V and 4 bases from J; bases unmatched to any gene: 7. In DNA form, the CDR3 reads TGTGCCAGCAGTTACAGCGGACTAGCGGGAGGGTGGGCAGATACGCAGTATTTT. This sequence encodes CASSYSGLAGGWADTQYF.

This clonotype showed up many times. The V and J genes are TRBV29-1 and TRBJ2-7; no definite D call. From germline, CDR1 is SQVTM and CDR2 ANQGSEA. V lost 7 bases, J lost 1 base, and 17 bases lay in between. The CDR3 is 14 amino acids. The chain's CDR3 is CSAARERSSYEQYF. Written as DNA, the CDR3 is TGCAGCGCTGCCCGCGAAAGGTCTTCCTACGAGCAGTACTTC.

Many counts were recorded for this clonotype. Here the CDR3 DNA reads TGTGCCAGCAGCCCAGGGGGACTACCAACAGATACGCAGTATTTT. Translated, it gives CASSPGGLPTDTQYF. The chain has TRBV7-9 and TRBJ2-3; D may be TRBD1 or TRBD2 (7 bases each). With 5 bases removed from V and 3 bases from J, the gap between germline ends came to 15 bases. Per germline, CDR1 SEHNR and CDR2 FQNEAQ (reference sequence). The CDR3 spans 15 residues.

This clonotype was observed a handful of times. It is likely a read error, because the conserved phenylalanine at the end of the CDR3 is missing. This chain joins TRBV7-2 and TRBJ2-7; perhaps TRBD2 as D (6 bases). Per germline, CDR1 SGHTA and CDR2 FQGNSA. V was trimmed by 3 bases and J by 3 bases, leaving 9 bases between them. The CDR3 has 13 amino acids. The CDR3 spells CASSFRTNYEQYL. The CDR3 DNA reads as TGTGCCAGCAGCTTTAGGACTAACTACGAGCAGTACTTA.

In this sample, this clonotype turned up many times. In nucleotides, the CDR3 is TGTGCCAGCAATATCTTAGGCTACGAGCAGTACTTC. The encoded protein is CASNILGYEQYF. This chain connects TRBV28 to TRBJ2-7; D is ambiguous. V was trimmed by 7 bases and J by 3 bases, leaving 10 bases between them. This CDR3 contains 12 residues. CDR1 is MDHEN, CDR2 SYDVKM, per germline.

V and J are TRBV7-2 and TRBJ1-2; TRBD1 is a possible D gene (6 bases). The length of the CDR3 is 14 residues. Germline-derived CDR1 and CDR2 are SGHTA and FQGNSA. The V end was cut by 7 bases, the J end by 2 bases, with 14 bases between. The CDR3 DNA follows: TGTGCCAGCACACCGCCACAGGGAAACTATGGCTACACCTTC. Protein: CASTPPQGNYGYTF.

The chain employs TRBV18 and TRBJ2-1; D gene ambiguous. Trimming took 3 bases from V and 3 from J, leaving 9 bases between them. Per germline, CDR1 KGHSH and CDR2 LQKENI. The CDR3 consists of 14 residues. CDR3 DNA: TGTGCCAGCTCACCTAGTCGGTACTACAATGAGCAGTTCTTC. It is translated as CASSPSRYYNEQFF.

This clonotype was detected ten times or more. The chain recombines TRBV20-1 with TRBJ2-3; the D is unclear. CDR3 length equals 15 residues. Germline V lookup: CDR1 DFQATT, CDR2 SNEGSKA (reference sequence). The V end lost 6 bases, the J end lost 0 bases, and 16 bases lay between the germline ends. The CDR3 DNA reads as TGCAGTGCAACCGACGACTGGATTAGCACAGATACGCAGTATTTT. It yields the protein CSATDDWISTDTQYF.

This clonotype was counted many times. This chain joins TRBV7-6 and TRBJ2-7, with D possibly TRBD2 on 6 matching bases. Germline CDR1 and CDR2: SGHVS and FNYEAQ. The CDR3 is 16 amino acids. The V end lost 1 base, the J end lost 3 bases, and 16 bases lay between the germline ends. This chain's CDR3 is CASSLGRVAAGYEQYF. DNA for the CDR3: TGTGCCAGCAGCTTAGGGAGGGTAGCGGCCGGCTACGAGCAGTACTTC.

This clonotype has ten or more counts. The chain links TRBV2 to TRBJ2-5, with a possible D match to TRBD2 (5 bases). V was pared by 5 bases and J by 4 bases, with 17 bases between. Germline-derived CDR1 and CDR2 are SNHLY and FYNNEI. This CDR3 has 15 amino acids. This chain's CDR3 is CASSRGMNPGETQYF. The DNA of the CDR3 is TGTGCCAGCAGTAGAGGGATGAACCCGGGAGAGACCCAGTACTTC.

This chain connects TRBV14 to TRBJ1-6; tentative D call: TRBD1 (5 bases). Trimming shortened V by 2 bases and J by 0 bases, and 8 bases separated the two germline ends. Germline values: CDR1 SGHDN, CDR2 FVKESK. The CDR3 totals 16 residues. CDR3 in DNA: TGTGCCAGCAGCCAAATACAGGACTCCTATAATTCACCCCTCCACTTT. This codes for CASSQIQDSYNSPLHF.

The table lists this clonotype with many counts. The chain joins TRBV6-1 to TRBJ1-2, with TRBD1 as a possible D gene (5 bases). The V end lost 7 bases, the J end lost 5 bases, and 17 bases lay between the germline ends. Per the germline V gene, CDR1 is MNHNS and CDR2 is SASEGT. The CDR3 consists of 14 residues. CDR3 bases: TGTGCCAGCAAAGGGACTCACCGCGCTTATGGCTACACCTTC. Amino acids: CASKGTHRAYGYTF.